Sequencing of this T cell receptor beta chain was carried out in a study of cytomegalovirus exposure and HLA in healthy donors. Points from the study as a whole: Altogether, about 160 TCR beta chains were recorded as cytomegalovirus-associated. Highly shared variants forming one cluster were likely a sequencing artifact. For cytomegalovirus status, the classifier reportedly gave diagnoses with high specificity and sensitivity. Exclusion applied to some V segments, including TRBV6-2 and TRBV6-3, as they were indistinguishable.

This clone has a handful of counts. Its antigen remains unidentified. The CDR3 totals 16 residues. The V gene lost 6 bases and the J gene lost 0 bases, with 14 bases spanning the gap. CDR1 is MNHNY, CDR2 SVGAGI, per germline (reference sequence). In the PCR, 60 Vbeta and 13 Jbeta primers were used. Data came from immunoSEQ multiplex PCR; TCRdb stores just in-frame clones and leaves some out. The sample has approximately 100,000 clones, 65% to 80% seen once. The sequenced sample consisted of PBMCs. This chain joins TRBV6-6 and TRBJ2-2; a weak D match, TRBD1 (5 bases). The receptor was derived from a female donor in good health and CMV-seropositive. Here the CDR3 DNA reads TGTGCCAGCAGAGAGACACAGGCCGCGAACACCGGGGAGCTGTTTTTT. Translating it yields CASRETQAANTGELFF.